This T cell receptor (beta chain) was recovered during a study of blood T cell repertoires in COVID-19. Across the study: Samples came from the United States, Italy and Spain, spanning acute and convalescent COVID-19.

In the study's own analysis: Reference gene primer amplification gave estimated nucleated cell counts. Clones were sequenced by immunoSEQ multiplex PCR, and TCRdb holds only the in-frame ones, with some missing. V and J calls plus clone size are reproduced from that table; the DNA served to infer D and trimming. Found here are some 260,000 clones, approximately 88% of them singletons; the top ten hold 9.5% to 13%. Germline CDR1 MNHEY, CDR2 SVGAGI. V lost 6 bases, J lost 5 bases, and 16 bases lay in between. The CDR3 consists of 15 residues. Followed over time, Seattle patients had been enrolled while infection was active.

The V gene is TRBV6-5, the J gene TRBJ1-4; D perhaps matches TRBD1 (5 bases). The clonotype comes from an older woman with COVID-19, enrolled during active disease. The sample was peripheral blood. This CDR3 is CASSKPGAGNEKLFF. In nucleotides, the CDR3 is TGTGCCAGCAGCAAACCGGGAGCAGGGAATGAAAAACTGTTTTTT.